This TCR beta chain was recovered during a study of blood T cell repertoires in COVID-19. The overall study: Sites across the United States, Italy and Spain contributed samples from acute and convalescent COVID-19.

The CDR3 loop spans 14 amino acids. V shed 0 bases and J shed 4 bases, with 10 bases lying between them. CDR1 and CDR2 from the germline V gene are GTSNPN and SVGIG (reference sequence). One Seattle source followed patients from active infection through their disease course. Profiled with immunoSEQ multiplex PCR; TCRdb holds only in-frame clones, not every one. Of 200,000 to 250,000 clones listed, around 90% were seen once; the top ten hold more than 0.65%. The V call is TRBV30, the J call TRBJ1-5; no firm D call. The source of this sequence is a young man with COVID-19, enrolled during active disease. Input material: peripheral blood. Written as DNA, the CDR3 is TGTGCCTGGAGTGTACGAAGCGGGAATCAGCCCCAGCATTTT. Protein sequence: CAWSVRSGNQPQHF.